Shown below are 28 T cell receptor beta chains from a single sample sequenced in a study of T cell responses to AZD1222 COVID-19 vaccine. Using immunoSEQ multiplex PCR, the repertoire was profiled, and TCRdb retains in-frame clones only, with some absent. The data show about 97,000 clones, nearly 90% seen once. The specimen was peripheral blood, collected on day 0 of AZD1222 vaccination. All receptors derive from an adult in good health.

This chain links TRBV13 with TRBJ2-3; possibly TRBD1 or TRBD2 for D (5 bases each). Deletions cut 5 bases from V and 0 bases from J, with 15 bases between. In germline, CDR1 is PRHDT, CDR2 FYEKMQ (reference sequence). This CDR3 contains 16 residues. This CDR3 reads CASSLRSGTSTDTQYF. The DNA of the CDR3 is TGTGCCAGCAGCCTCCGGTCCGGGACGAGCACAGATACGCAGTATTTT. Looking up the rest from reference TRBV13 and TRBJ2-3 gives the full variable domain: AAGVIQSPRHLIKEKRETATLKCYPIPRHDTVYWYQQGPGQDPQFLISFYEKMQSDKGSIPDRFSAQQFSDYHSELNMSSLELGDSALYFCASSLRSGTSTDTQYFGPGTRLTVL.

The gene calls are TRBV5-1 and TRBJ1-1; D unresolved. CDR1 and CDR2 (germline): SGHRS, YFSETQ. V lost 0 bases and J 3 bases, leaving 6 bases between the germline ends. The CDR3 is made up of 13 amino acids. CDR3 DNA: TGCGCCAGCAGCTTGGACGGCTACACTGAAGCTTTCTTT. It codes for CASSLDGYTEAFF.

The CDR3 region is CASSLSLSAQFF. The CDR3 DNA sequence: TGCGCCAGCAGCTTGTCCCTCTCCGCGCAGTTCTTC. The rearrangement joins TRBV5-1 to TRBJ2-1; D not certain. The CDR3 covers 12 residues. CDR1 and CDR2 (germline): SGHRS, YFSETQ. Trimming took off 1 base at V and 12 bases at J, with 11 bases between the two ends.

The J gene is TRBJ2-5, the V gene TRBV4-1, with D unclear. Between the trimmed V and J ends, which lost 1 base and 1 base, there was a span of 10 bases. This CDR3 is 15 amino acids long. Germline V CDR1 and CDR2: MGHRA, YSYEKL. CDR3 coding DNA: TGCGCCAGCAGCCAAGGTTTGCTGAGCCAAGAGACCCAGTACTTC. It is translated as CASSQGLLSQETQYF.

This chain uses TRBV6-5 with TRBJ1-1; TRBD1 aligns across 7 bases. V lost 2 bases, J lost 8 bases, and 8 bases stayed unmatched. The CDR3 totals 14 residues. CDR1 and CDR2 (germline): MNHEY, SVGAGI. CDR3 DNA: TGTGCCAGCAGTTACCTACAGGGGATAGGGGAAGCTTTCTTT. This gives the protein CASSYLQGIGEAFF.

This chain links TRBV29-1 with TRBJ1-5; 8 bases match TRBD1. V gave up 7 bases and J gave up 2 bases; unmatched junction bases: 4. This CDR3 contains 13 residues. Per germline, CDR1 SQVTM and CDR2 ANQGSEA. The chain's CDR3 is CSAMTGGNQPQHF. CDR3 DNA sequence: TGCAGCGCCATGACAGGGGGCAATCAGCCCCAGCATTTT.

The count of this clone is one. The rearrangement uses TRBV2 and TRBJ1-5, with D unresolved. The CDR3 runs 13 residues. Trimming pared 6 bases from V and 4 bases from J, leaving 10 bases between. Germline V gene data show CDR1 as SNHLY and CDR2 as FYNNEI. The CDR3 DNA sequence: TGTGCCAGCAGCCTGGGATTAAATCAGCCCCAGCATTTT. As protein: CASSLGLNQPQHF.

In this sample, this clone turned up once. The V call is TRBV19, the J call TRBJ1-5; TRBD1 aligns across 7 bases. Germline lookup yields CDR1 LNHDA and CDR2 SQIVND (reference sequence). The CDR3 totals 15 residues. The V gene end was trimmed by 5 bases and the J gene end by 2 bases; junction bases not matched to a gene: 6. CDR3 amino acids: CASSPGDRGNQPQHF. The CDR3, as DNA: TGTGCCAGTAGTCCCGGGGACAGAGGCAATCAGCCCCAGCATTTT.

The chain's CDR3 is CASSFAGGAADTQYF. The DNA for the CDR3 is TGCGCCAGCAGCTTTGCGGGGGGAGCAGCAGATACGCAGTATTTT. This chain connects TRBV10-1 to TRBJ2-3, with 8 bases that match TRBD2. After removal of 6 bases from V and 4 bases from J, the junction contained 9 bases not matched to a gene. Germline values: CDR1 WNHNN, CDR2 SYGVQD (reference sequence). This CDR3 comprises 15 residues.

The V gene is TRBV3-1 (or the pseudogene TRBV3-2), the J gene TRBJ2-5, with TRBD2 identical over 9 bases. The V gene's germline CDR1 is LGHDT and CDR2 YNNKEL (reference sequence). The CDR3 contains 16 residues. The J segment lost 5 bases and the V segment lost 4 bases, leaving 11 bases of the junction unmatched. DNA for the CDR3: TGTGCCAGCAGCCCCCTGGCGGGGGGGCCGCGGGAGACCCAGTACTTC. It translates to CASSPLAGGPRETQYF.

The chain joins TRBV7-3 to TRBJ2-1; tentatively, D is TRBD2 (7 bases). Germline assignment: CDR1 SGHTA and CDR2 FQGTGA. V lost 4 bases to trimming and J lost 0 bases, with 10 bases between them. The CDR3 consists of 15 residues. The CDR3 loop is CASSSRGASYNEQFF. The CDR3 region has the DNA TGTGCCAGCAGCTCCCGGGGGGCCTCCTACAATGAGCAGTTCTTC.

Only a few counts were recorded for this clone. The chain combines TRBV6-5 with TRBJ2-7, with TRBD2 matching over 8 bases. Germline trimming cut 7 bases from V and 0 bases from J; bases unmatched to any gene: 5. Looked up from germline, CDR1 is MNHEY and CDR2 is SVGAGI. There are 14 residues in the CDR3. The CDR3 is CASTTGGSSYEQYF. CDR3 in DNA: TGTGCCAGCACCACGGGGGGGAGCTCCTACGAGCAGTACTTC.

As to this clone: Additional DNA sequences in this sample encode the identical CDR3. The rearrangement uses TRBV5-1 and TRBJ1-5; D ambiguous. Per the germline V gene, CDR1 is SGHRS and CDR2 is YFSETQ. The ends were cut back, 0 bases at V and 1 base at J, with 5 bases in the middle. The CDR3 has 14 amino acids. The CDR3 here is CASSLEGSNQPQHF. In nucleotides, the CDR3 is TGCGCCAGCAGCTTGGAGGGCAGCAATCAGCCCCAGCATTTT. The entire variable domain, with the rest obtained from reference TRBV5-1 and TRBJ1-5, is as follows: KAGVTQTPRYLIKTRGQQVTLSCSPISGHRSVSWYQQTPGQGLQFLFEYFSETQRNKGNFPGRFSGRQFSNSRSEMNVSTLELGDSALYLCASSLEGSNQPQHFGDGTRLSIL.

In DNA, the CDR3 is TGTGCCAGCAGTGTAGAGGACAGTACAAATCAGCCCCAGCATTTT. Translation gives CASSVEDSTNQPQHF. The chain carries TRBV27 and TRBJ1-5, with D possibly being TRBD1 (6 bases). This CDR3 contains 15 residues. Germline CDR1 MNHEY, CDR2 SMNVEV (reference sequence). Trimming left V 5 bases short and J 4 bases short, with 15 bases between.

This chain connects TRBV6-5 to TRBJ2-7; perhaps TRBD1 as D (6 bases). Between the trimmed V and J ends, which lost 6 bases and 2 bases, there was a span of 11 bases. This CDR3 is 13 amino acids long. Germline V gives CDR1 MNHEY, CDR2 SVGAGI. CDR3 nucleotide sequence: TGTGCCAGCAGGGCCACAGGGACCTACGAGCAGTACTTC. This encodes CASRATGTYEQYF.

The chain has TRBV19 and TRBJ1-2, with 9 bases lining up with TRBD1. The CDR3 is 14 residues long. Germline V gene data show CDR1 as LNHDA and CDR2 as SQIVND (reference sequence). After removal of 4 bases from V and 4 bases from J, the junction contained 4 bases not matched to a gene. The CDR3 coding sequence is TGTGCCAGTAGTACCGGGACAGGGACCTATGGCTACACCTTC. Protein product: CASSTGTGTYGYTF.

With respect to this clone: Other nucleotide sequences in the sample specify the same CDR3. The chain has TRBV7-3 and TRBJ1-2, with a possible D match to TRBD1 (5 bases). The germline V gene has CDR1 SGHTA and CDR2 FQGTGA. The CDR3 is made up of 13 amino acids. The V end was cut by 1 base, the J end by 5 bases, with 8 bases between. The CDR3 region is CASSLRGGYGYTF. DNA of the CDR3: TGTGCCAGCAGCTTAAGGGGCGGTTATGGCTACACCTTC. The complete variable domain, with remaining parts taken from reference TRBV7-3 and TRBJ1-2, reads GAGVSQTPSNKVTEKGKYVELRCDPISGHTALYWYRQSLGQGPEFLIYFQGTGAADDSGLPNDRFFAVRPEGSVSTLKIQRTERGDSAVYLCASSLRGGYGYTFGSGTRLTVV.

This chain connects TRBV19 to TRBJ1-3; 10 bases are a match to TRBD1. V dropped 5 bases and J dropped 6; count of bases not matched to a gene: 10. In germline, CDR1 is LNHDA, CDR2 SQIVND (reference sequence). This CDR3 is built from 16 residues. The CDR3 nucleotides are TGTGCCAGTAGTCCCCAAGACAGGGGGCTCGCAAACACCATATATTTT. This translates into CASSPQDRGLANTIYF.

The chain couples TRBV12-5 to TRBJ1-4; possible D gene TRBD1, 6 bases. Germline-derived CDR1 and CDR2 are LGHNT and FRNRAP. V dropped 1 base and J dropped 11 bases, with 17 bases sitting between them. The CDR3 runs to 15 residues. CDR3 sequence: CASGLGTASFGKLFF. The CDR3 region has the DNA TGTGCTAGTGGTTTGGGGACAGCCTCTTTTGGGAAACTGTTTTTT.

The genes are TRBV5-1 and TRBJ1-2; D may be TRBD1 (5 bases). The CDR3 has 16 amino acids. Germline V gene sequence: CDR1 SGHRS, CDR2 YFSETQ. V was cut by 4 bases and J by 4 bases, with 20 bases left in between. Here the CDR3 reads CASSVGTQVSSYGYTF. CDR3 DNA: TGCGCCAGCAGCGTCGGGACCCAGGTATCTAGCTATGGCTACACCTTC.

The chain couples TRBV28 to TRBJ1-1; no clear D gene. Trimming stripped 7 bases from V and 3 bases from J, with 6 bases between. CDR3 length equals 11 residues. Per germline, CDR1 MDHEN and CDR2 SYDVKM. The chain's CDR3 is CASKQDTEAFF. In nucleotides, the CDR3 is TGTGCCAGCAAGCAAGACACTGAAGCTTTCTTT.

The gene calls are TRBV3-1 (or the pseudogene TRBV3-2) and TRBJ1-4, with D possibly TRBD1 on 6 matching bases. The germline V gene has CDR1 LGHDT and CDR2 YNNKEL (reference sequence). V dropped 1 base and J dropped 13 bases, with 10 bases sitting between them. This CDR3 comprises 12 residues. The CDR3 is CASSQVQGRLFF. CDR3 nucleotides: TGTGCCAGCAGCCAAGTACAGGGTAGACTGTTTTTT.

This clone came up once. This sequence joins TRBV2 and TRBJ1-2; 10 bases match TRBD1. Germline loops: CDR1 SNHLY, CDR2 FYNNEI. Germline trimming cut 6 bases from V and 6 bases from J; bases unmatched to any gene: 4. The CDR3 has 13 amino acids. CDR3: CASRQDRGNGYTF. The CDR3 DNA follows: TGTGCCAGCAGACAGGACAGGGGGAATGGCTACACCTTC.

In nucleotides, the CDR3 is TGCGCCAGCAGCTTGGCACGTGGGGGAAATGGCTACACCTTC. It codes for CASSLARGGNGYTF. The chain couples TRBV5-1 to TRBJ1-2; D is possibly TRBD1 (5 bases). There are 14 residues in the CDR3. V was pared by 0 bases and J by 6 bases, with 12 bases between. The V gene's germline CDR1 is SGHRS and CDR2 YFSETQ. The variable domain in full, completed from reference TRBV5-1 and TRBJ1-2, reads KAGVTQTPRYLIKTRGQQVTLSCSPISGHRSVSWYQQTPGQGLQFLFEYFSETQRNKGNFPGRFSGRQFSNSRSEMNVSTLELGDSALYLCASSLARGGNGYTFGSGTRLTVV.

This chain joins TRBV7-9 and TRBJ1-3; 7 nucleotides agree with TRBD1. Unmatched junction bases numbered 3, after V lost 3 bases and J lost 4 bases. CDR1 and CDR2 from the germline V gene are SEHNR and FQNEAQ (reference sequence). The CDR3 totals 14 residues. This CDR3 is CASSFQGEGNTIYF. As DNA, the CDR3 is TGTGCCAGCAGCTTTCAGGGGGAAGGAAACACCATATATTTT.

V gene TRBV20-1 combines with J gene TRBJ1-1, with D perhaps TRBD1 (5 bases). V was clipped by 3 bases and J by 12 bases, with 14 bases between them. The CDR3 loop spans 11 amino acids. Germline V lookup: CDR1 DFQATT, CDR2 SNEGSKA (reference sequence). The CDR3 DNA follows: TGCAGTGCTAGTCCAGGGAGCGAAACTTTCTTT. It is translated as CSASPGSETFF.

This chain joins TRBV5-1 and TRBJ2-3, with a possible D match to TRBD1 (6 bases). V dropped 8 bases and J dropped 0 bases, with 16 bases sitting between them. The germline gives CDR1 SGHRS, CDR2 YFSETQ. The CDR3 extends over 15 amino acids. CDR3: CASLQRDTSTDTQYF. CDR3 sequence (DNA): TGCGCCAGTCTTCAACGGGACACTAGCACAGATACGCAGTATTTT.

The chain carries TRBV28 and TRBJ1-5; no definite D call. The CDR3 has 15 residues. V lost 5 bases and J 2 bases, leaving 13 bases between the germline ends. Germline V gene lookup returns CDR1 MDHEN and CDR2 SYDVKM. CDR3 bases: TGTGCCAGCAGTGCCTGGACGGGAGGCAATCAGCCCCAGCATTTT. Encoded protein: CASSAWTGGNQPQHF.